The sequence of this T cell receptor beta chain was determined in a study of CD8 T cells in Susac syndrome. For the study at large: Active disease was present in six of the sequenced Susac syndrome patients, and remission in fewer than ten.

This clonotype was detected only once. The antigen is undetermined. Trimming at V came to 4 bases and at J to 6 bases, leaving 12 bases not matched to a gene. CDR3 length: 15 residues. The germline gives CDR1 SGHDT, CDR2 YYEEEE. Study-level results: The TCR sequencing and HLA analysis in the study involved a relatively small number of individuals, as the study acknowledged. The Susac syndrome CD4+ T cell repertoires displayed no clonal expansion.

A quantity of roughly 0.5 to 1 ug RNA underwent reverse transcription using random hexamers. Amplification of the TCR beta CDR3 was carried out by immunoSEQ multiplex PCR, which spanned a total of 54 Vbeta and 13 Jbeta segments. MiXCR, run by TCRdb on the immunoSEQ multiplex PCR reads, gives a single entry per CDR3 protein. The data contain under 200,000 distinct CDR3 sequences, about 91% of them seen just once; the ten biggest clones take up 0.087%. The origin of this receptor is a human donor with Susac syndrome. The V gene is TRBV5-6, the J gene TRBJ1-2; 7 nucleotides align to TRBD1. Specimen: CD4+ T cells from PBMCs. For the CDR3, the DNA is TGTGCCAGCAGCAGCTGGACGACGGGACAGAATGGCTACACCTTC. It codes for CASSSWTTGQNGYTF.